These 18 T cell receptor beta chains were all obtained from the same sample, sequenced in a study of CD8 T cells in Susac syndrome. After extraction with the RNeasy kit, 0.5 to 1 ug of the RNA was reverse transcribed using random hexamers. TCRdb reprocessed the immunoSEQ multiplex PCR reads with MiXCR, giving one entry per CDR3 protein. The sample carries about 280,000 distinct CDR3 sequences, approximately 85% recorded once. Sequenced material: CD8+ T cells from PBMCs. Every receptor here comes from a human donor with multiple sclerosis.

In DNA, the CDR3 is TGCAGTGCCCCTCCGACAGGGGTCGACACCGGGGAGCTGTTTTTT. Residues: CSAPPTGVDTGELFF. The chain couples TRBV20-1 to TRBJ2-2; 8 nucleotides align to TRBD1. After removal of 6 bases from V and 3 bases from J, the junction contained 9 bases not matched to a gene. Germline CDR1 and CDR2: DFQATT and SNEGSKA (reference sequence). CDR3 length: 15 amino acids.

CDR3 in amino acids: CASSLTPGDSYEQYF. In nucleotides, the CDR3 is TGTGCCAGCAGTCTTACTCCGGGAGACTCCTACGAGCAGTACTTC. V is TRBV9 and J is TRBJ2-7; a possible D gene is TRBD2 (6 bases). The CDR3 covers 15 residues. The V and J ends lost 5 bases and 0 bases respectively, with 15 bases between them. The germline CDR1 and CDR2 sequences are SGDLS and YYNGEE.

The chain employs TRBV29-1 and TRBJ2-3, with a weak D call TRBD1 (6 bases). CDR3 size: 15 residues. CDR1 SQVTM and CDR2 ANQGSEA come from the germline V gene. V was cut by 6 bases and J by 4 bases, with 20 bases left in between. This chain's CDR3 is CSVQRRGDIADTQYF. The CDR3 bases are TGCAGCGTGCAAAGGCGTGGGGACATCGCAGATACGCAGTATTTT.

The chain recombines TRBV28 with TRBJ2-5; possibly TRBD1 for D (6 bases). Between the trimmed V and J ends, which lost 2 bases and 5 bases, there was a span of 12 bases. Germline V gene lookup returns CDR1 MDHEN and CDR2 SYDVKM. This CDR3 is 14 amino acids long. The CDR3 coding sequence is TGTGCCAGCAGTTTACAGGGGAGCGAGGAGACCCAGTACTTC. Its protein is CASSLQGSEETQYF.

The chain has TRBV5-1 and TRBJ2-1; D remains unclear. Germline CDR1 and CDR2: SGHRS and YFSETQ. This CDR3 has 14 amino acids. The V end lost 0 bases, the J end lost 8 bases, and 12 bases lay between the germline ends. The CDR3 loop is CASSLEAWPDEQFF. DNA of the CDR3: TGCGCCAGCAGCTTGGAGGCCTGGCCGGATGAGCAGTTCTTC. The full variable domain, in which reference TRBV5-1 and TRBJ2-1 provide the parts outside the CDR3, is KAGVTQTPRYLIKTRGQQVTLSCSPISGHRSVSWYQQTPGQGLQFLFEYFSETQRNKGNFPGRFSGRQFSNSRSEMNVSTLELGDSALYLCASSLEAWPDEQFFGPGTRLTVL.

A single count supports this clonotype. V is TRBV9 and J is TRBJ2-1; D unresolved. The CDR3 loop spans 13 amino acids. Germline loops: CDR1 SGDLS, CDR2 YYNGEE. Trimming took off 0 bases at V and 9 bases at J, with 10 bases between the two ends. This CDR3 reads CASSVGKKGEQFF. The CDR3 nucleotides are TGTGCCAGCAGCGTAGGGAAGAAGGGTGAGCAGTTCTTC.

This chain links TRBV5-1 with TRBJ2-3; no definite D call. The CDR3 is made up of 14 amino acids. Between the trimmed V and J ends, which lost 0 bases and 2 bases, there was a span of 7 bases. CDR1 and CDR2 (germline): SGHRS, YFSETQ. DNA for the CDR3: TGCGCCAGCAGCTTGGAAAGCGCCACAGATACGCAGTATTTT. This sequence encodes CASSLESATDTQYF.

This chain uses TRBV27 with TRBJ2-7, with 9 bases lining up with TRBD2. The germline V gene encodes CDR1 MNHEY and CDR2 SMNVEV (reference sequence). V was clipped by 4 bases and J by 0 bases; unmatched bases: 7. CDR3 length equals 16 residues. CDR3 sequence reads: CASSSPFSGSSYEQYF. In DNA, the CDR3 is TGTGCCAGCAGTTCGCCCTTTAGCGGGAGCTCCTACGAGCAGTACTTC.

V gene TRBV4-1 combines with J gene TRBJ1-5, with 7 bases aligning to TRBD1. Germline V gene lookup returns CDR1 MGHRA and CDR2 YSYEKL. The CDR3 has 17 amino acids. The ends lost 0 bases at V and 4 bases at J; junction bases unmatched: 9. CDR3 sequence: CASSQDGGQNPNQPQHF. The CDR3, as DNA: TGCGCCAGCAGCCAAGATGGGGGACAGAACCCAAATCAGCCCCAGCATTTT.

Worth noting for this clonotype: At one boundary the junction diverges from the germline segment, which might be a read error. This chain links TRBV9 with TRBJ2-1, with D unclear. This CDR3 contains 16 residues. CDR1 and CDR2 from the germline V gene are SGDLS and YYNGEE. Here the CDR3 reads CASSVQRFPSYNEQSF. The CDR3, as DNA: TGTGCCAGCAGCGTCCAGCGCTTCCCATCCTACAATGAGCAGTCCTTC.

The V call is TRBV4-2, the J call TRBJ2-5, with a weak D call TRBD1 (6 bases). The CDR3 loop spans 14 amino acids. Trimming left V 6 bases short and J 2 bases short, with 13 bases between. CDR1 and CDR2 from the germline V gene are LGHNA and YNFKEQ. The chain's CDR3 is CASRGRTEQETQYF. The CDR3 DNA sequence: TGTGCCAGCAGGGGTCGGACAGAACAAGAGACCCAGTACTTC.

V gene TRBV20-1 combines with J gene TRBJ2-7; D is undetermined. The CDR3 extends over 14 amino acids. CDR1 DFQATT and CDR2 SNEGSKA come from the germline V gene (reference sequence). Trimming removed 8 bases at V and 7 bases at J, with 24 bases between. The CDR3 spells CSPSTSAASKEQYF. The CDR3 coding sequence is TGCAGTCCCTCGACGTCAGCAGCCTCTAAAGAGCAGTACTTC.

This clonotype was observed once. The chain employs TRBV28 and TRBJ1-5; 7 nucleotides align to TRBD1. The CDR3 totals 17 residues. Germline V gene lookup returns CDR1 MDHEN and CDR2 SYDVKM. The V gene end was trimmed by 2 bases and the J gene end by 4 bases; junction bases not matched to a gene: 11. The CDR3 sequence: CASSLLVVRTGNQPQHF. The CDR3 region has the DNA TGTGCCAGCAGTTTACTAGTCGTACGGACAGGTAATCAGCCCCAGCATTTT. The full variable domain, its missing parts supplied by reference TRBV28 and TRBJ1-5, is DVKVTQSSRYLVKRTGEKVFLECVQDMDHENMFWYRQDPGLGLRLIYFSYDVKMKEKGDIPEGYSVSREKKERFSLILESASTNQTSMYLCASSLLVVRTGNQPQHFGDGTRLSIL.

The chain joins TRBV6-5 to TRBJ2-1; 11 bases are shared with TRBD2. Germline CDR1 is MNHEY and CDR2 is SVGAGI. Losses at the gene ends were 4 bases for V and 2 bases for J; bases not matched to a gene: 4. The CDR3 sequence is 16 residues long. Here the CDR3 DNA reads TGTGCCAGCAGTTTTAGCGGGAGGGCTCCCTACAATGAGCAGTTCTTC. The encoded protein is CASSFSGRAPYNEQFF.

This chain links TRBV12-3 or TRBV12-4 with TRBJ1-5, with D maybe TRBD1 (6 bases). The CDR3 has 15 amino acids. V dropped 7 bases and J dropped 4 bases, with 17 bases sitting between them. The CDR3 is CASILQGFPNQPQHF. CDR3 coding DNA: TGTGCCAGCATCCTACAGGGTTTTCCTAATCAGCCCCAGCATTTT.

The sample holds a few counts of this clonotype. The V gene is TRBV5-1, the J gene TRBJ2-7; 11 bases fit TRBD2. CDR3 length: 14 residues. Germline CDR1 and CDR2: SGHRS and YFSETQ. The trim removed 2 bases at V and 7 bases at J, leaving 5 bases unmatched. The CDR3 DNA follows: TGCGCCAGCAGCTTTAGCGGGAGGGCGCGGGAGCAGTACTTC. Residues: CASSFSGRAREQYF.

The rearrangement links TRBV9 to TRBJ1-2; TRBD1 might be the D (5 bases). This CDR3 spans 14 amino acids. V lost 5 bases and J 0 bases, leaving 11 bases between the germline ends. Germline lookup yields CDR1 SGDLS and CDR2 YYNGEE. The CDR3 protein is CASSRGAANYGYTF. CDR3 DNA: TGTGCCAGCAGTCGAGGGGCAGCTAACTATGGCTACACCTTC.

This chain uses TRBV12-5 with TRBJ1-1; D gene ambiguous. This CDR3 region has 12 residues. CDR1 and CDR2 (germline): LGHNT, FRNRAP. V lost 1 base and J lost 9, with 9 bases in between. CDR3 residues: CASGLGPRKAFF. The CDR3 region has the DNA TGTGCTAGTGGTTTGGGTCCCAGGAAAGCTTTCTTT.